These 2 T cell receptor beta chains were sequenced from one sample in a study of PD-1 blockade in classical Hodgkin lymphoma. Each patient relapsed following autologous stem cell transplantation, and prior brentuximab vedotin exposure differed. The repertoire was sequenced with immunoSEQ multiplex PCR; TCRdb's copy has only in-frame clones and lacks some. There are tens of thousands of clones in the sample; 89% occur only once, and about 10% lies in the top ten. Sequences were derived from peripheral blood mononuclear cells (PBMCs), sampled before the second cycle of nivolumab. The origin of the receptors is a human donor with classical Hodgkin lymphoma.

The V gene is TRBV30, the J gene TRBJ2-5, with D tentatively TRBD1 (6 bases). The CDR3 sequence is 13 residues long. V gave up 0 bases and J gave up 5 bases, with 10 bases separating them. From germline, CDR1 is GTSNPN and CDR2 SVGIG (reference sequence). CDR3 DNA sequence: TGTGCCTGGAGTGTAGGGACACATGAGACCCAGTACTTC. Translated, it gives CAWSVGTHETQYF.

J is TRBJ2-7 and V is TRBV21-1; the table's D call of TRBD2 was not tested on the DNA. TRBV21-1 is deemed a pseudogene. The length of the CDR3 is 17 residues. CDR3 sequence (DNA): TGTGCCAGCAGCAACGGCCTAGCGGGAGACCTACCTTCTGAGCAGTACTTC. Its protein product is CASSNGLAGDLPSEQYF.